The clone carrying this TCR beta chain is a singleton in its sample. CDR1 is LNHNV, CDR2 YYDKDF, per germline (reference sequence). This CDR3 is 14 amino acids long. The J segment lost 5 bases and the V segment lost 2 bases, leaving 2 bases of the junction unmatched. These data originate in a study of Graves' ophthalmopathy and Graves' hyperthyroidism. Amplifying from RNA transcripts, the study obtained TCR beta CDR3 regions. First-round RT-PCR employed HTBI primers, with a second-round multiplex PCR after it. A single record per CDR3 protein comes from TCRdb applying MiXCR to the multiplex PCR reads. The data hold 600,000 to 700,000 distinct CDR3 sequences, with about 40% observed a single time.

The source is an adult man with Graves' ophthalmopathy. The chain couples TRBV15 to TRBJ1-2, with 10 bases lining up with TRBD1. Sequenced sample: peripheral blood. CDR3 protein: CATSRSGQGYGYTF. The CDR3 DNA reads as TGTGCCACCAGCAGATCGGGACAGGGGTATGGCTACACCTTC. Looking up the rest from reference TRBV15 and TRBJ1-2 gives the full variable domain: DAMVIQNPRYQVTQFGKPVTLSCSQTLNHNVMYWYQQKSSQAPKLLFHYYDKDFNNEADTPDNFQSRRPNTSFCFLDIRSPGLGDTAMYLCATSRSGQGYGYTFGSGTRLTVV.